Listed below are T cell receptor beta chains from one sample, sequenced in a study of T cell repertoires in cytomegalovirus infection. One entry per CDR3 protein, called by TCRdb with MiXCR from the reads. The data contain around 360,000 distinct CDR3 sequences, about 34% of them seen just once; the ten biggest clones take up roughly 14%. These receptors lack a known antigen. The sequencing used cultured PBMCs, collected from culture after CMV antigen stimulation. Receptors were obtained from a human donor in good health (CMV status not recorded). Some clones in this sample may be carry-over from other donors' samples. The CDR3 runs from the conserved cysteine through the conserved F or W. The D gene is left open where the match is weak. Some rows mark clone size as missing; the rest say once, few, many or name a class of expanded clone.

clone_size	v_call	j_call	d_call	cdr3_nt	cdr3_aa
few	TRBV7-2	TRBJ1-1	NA	TGTGCCAGCAGCTTATGGGGGGGTGGTACCATCAGTGAAGCTTTCTTT	CASSLWGGGTISEAFF
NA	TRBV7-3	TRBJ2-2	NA	TGTGCCAGCAGCTTAACTAGGCCCCTTGCGGGGAGGAACACCGGGGAGCTGTTTTTT	CASSLTRPLAGRNTGELFF
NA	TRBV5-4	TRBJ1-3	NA	TGTGCCAGCAGCGAAGTACAGGGCCCTGGAAACACCATATATTTT	CASSEVQGPGNTIYF
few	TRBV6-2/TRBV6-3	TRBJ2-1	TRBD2	TGTGCCAGCAGTTCCACGACTAGCGGGGATGAGCAGTTCTTC	CASSSTTSGDEQFF
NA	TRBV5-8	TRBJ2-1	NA	TGTGCCAGCAGCTTCGGGACTCTAGGCTCCTACAATGAGCAGTTCTTC	CASSFGTLGSYNEQFF
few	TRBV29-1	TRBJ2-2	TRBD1	TGCAGCGGAGCCGGACAGGGGGCCGGGGAGCTGTTTTTT	CSGAGQGAGELFF
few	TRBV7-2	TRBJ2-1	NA	TGTGCCAGCAGCTTAGGGGGGTCTGGGAATGAGCAGTTCTTC	CASSLGGSGNEQFF
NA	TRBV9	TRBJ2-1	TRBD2	TGTGCCAGCAGCGTAGCGGGAGGCCCAAAAAGGGAGCAGTTCTTC	CASSVAGGPKREQFF
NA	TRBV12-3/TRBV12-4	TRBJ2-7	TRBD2	TGTGCCAGCAGTTTAACCCTAGCGGGAGGAGGGACCTACGAGCAGTACTTC	CASSLTLAGGGTYEQYF
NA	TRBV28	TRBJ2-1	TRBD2	TGTGCCAGCAGTCCTCGGACTAGCGGGAGAGATGAGCAGTTCTTC	CASSPRTSGRDEQFF
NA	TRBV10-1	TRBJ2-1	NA	TGCGCCAGCATCCGAGGGGACAATGAGCAGTTCTTC	CASIRGDNEQFF
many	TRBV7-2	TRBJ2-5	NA	TGTGCCAGCAGCTTAGTGACAGCCACCCAAGAGACCCAGTACTTC	CASSLVTATQETQYF
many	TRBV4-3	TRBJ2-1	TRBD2	TGCGCCAGCAGCCATTCTAGCGGGAACAATGAGCAGTTCTTC	CASSHSSGNNEQFF
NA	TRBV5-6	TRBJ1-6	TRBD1	TGTGCCAGCAGCTTGTGGGGGACAGGGGCTTCACCCCTCCACTTT	CASSLWGTGASPLHF
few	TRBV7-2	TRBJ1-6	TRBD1	TGTGCCAGCAGCTTAGTAGGACAGGATGGTTCACCCCTCCACTTT	CASSLVGQDGSPLHF
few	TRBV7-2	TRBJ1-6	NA	TGTGCCAGCTCCCAGGAGGCAGTGCCACGCTCACCCCTCCACTTT	CASSQEAVPRSPLHF
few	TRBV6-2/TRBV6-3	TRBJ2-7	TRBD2	TGTGCCAGCAGTTACTCGCCTGGCCTAGCGGGCGCCTACGAGCAGTACTTC	CASSYSPGLAGAYEQYF
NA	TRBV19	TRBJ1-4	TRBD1	TGTGCCAGTTCGGACAGGCCCTCGGCTAATGAAAAACTGTTTTTT	CASSDRPSANEKLFF
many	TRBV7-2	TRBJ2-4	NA	TGTGCCAGCAGCTTCGAACTATCCGAAAACATTCAGTACTTC	CASSFELSENIQYF
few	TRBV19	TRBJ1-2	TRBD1	TGTGCCAGTAGTGGACAGGGCGCCCGTTCTAACTATGGCTACACCTTC	CASSGQGARSNYGYTF
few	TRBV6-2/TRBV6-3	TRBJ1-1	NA	TGTGCCAGCACTAGGACAGAGAACACTGAAGCTTTCTTT	CASTRTENTEAFF
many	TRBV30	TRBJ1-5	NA	TGTGCCTGGGGAAAGGTGGGCGCCAATCAGCCCCAGCATTTT	CAWGKVGANQPQHF
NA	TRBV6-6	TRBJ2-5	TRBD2	TGTGCCAGCAGTTGGGGGACTAGCGGGAGTAGGTTAGAGACCCAGTACTTC	CASSWGTSGSRLETQYF
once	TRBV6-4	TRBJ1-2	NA	TGTGCCAGCAGATTACAGGGAAGTATCAACTATGGCTACACCTTC	CASRLQGSINYGYTF
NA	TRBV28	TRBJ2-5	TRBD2	TGTGCCAGCAGACAATCCCTAGCGGGAGGGACCCAGTACTTC	CASRQSLAGGTQYF
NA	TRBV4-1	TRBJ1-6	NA	TGCGCCAGCAGCCGGGAGGGGGGAAATTCACCCCTCCACTTT	CASSREGGNSPLHF
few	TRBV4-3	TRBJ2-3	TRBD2	TGCGCCAGCAGCCGGACGGGAGGGCCCGGAGATACGCAGTATTTT	CASSRTGGPGDTQYF
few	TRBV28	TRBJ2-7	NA	TGTGCCAGCAGTCCGACTAACTCCTACGAGCAGTACTTC	CASSPTNSYEQYF
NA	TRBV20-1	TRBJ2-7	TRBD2	TGCAGTGCTAGAGGAGATAGCGGGAAGGCCGGGCAGTACTTC	CSARGDSGKAGQYF
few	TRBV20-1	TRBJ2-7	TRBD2	TGCAGTGCTAGAGTGAGCGGGAGGGCCTACGAGCAGTACTTC	CSARVSGRAYEQYF
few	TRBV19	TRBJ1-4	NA	TGTGCCAGTAGTAGCGAACAACTAGAAAAACTGTTTTTT	CASSSEQLEKLFF
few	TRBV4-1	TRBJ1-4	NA	TGCGCCAGCAGCCAAGAGACGATCTCTAATGAAAAACTGTTTTTT	CASSQETISNEKLFF
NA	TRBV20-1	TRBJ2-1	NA	TGCAGTGCTAGAACGACTAATTACAATGAGCAGTTCTTC	CSARTTNYNEQFF
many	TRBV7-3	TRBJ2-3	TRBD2	TGTGCCAGCAGCTCGGGGACTAGCGGCACAGATACGCAGTATTTT	CASSSGTSGTDTQYF
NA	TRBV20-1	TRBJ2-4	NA	TGCAGTGCTAGGACTAGAGGGGGAGCCAAAAACATTCAGTACTTC	CSARTRGGAKNIQYF
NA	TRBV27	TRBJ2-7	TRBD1	TGTGCCAGCAGTTCCACCCAGGGGGTTTTCTCCTACGAGCAGTACTTC	CASSSTQGVFSYEQYF
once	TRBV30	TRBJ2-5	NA	TGTGCCTGGAGTGTAGGCGAGACCCAGTACTTC	CAWSVGETQYF
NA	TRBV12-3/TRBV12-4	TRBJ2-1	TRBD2	TGTGCCAGCAGTAAGCATGGACTAGCGGGAGATATAGAGCAGTTCTTC	CASSKHGLAGDIEQFF
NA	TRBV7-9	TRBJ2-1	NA	TGTGCCAGCAGCCCCCCGGGTAGCTCCTACAATGAGCAGTTCTTC	CASSPPGSSYNEQFF
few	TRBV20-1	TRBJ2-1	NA	TGCAGTGCCGACCCAAGCAGGAGCTCCTACAATGAGCAGTTCTTC	CSADPSRSSYNEQFF
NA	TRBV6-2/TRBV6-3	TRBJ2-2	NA	TGTGCCAGCAGTTACCGACCAGGGGAACGGACCGGGGAGCTGTTTTTT	CASSYRPGERTGELFF
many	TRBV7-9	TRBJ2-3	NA	TGTGCCAGTAGAATAGTGGGCGGGAATACGCAGTATTTT	CASRIVGGNTQYF
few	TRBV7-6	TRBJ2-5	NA	TGTGCCAGCAGCTCGGAAGAGACCCAGTACTTC	CASSSEETQYF
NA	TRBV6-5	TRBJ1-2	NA	TGTGCCAGCAGTTACTACCCTGGGGACACTAACTATGGCTACACCTTC	CASSYYPGDTNYGYTF
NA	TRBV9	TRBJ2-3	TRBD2	TGTGCCAGCAGCGTAGTTTCTGATTCGGGAGGTTTGGCAGATACGCAGTATTTT	CASSVVSDSGGLADTQYF
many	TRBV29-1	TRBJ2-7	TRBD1	TGCAGCGTCCAGACAGGGGTCGACGAGCAGTACTTC	CSVQTGVDEQYF
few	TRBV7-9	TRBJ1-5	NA	TGTGCCAGCAGCTCGACAGGTAATCAGCCCCAGCATTTT	CASSSTGNQPQHF
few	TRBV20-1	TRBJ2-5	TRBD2	TGCAGTGCTAGAGATCTTTTGGGTAGACTAGCGACATCACAAGAGACCCAGTACTTC	CSARDLLGRLATSQETQYF
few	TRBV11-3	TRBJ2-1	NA	TGTGCCAGCAGCCTCAGCGACAGTGCGGATGAGCAGTTCTTC	CASSLSDSADEQFF
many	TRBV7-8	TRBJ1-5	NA	TGTGCCAGCAGCTTAGCGGGGCTTCATCAGCCCCAGCATTTT	CASSLAGLHQPQHF
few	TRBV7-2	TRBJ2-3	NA	TGTGCCAGCATCCCGGACTCCACCGCAGATACGCAGTATTTT	CASIPDSTADTQYF
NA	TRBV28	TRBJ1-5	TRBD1	TGTGCCAGCAGTCTCGGGGACAGCGTCCAGCATTTT	CASSLGDSVQHF
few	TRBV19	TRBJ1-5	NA	TGTGCCAGTAGGACCCTTCAGCTGAGTAGCAATCAGCCCCAGCATTTT	CASRTLQLSSNQPQHF
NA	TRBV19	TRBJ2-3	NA	TGTGCCAGTAGTATGGGGGTCGGGGGAGCGACAGATACGCAGTATTTT	CASSMGVGGATDTQYF
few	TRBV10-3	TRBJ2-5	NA	TGTGCCACCTCTACCAAGGAGACCCAGTACTTC	CATSTKETQYF